This T cell receptor (beta chain) was observed in a study of Ad26.COV2.S vaccination and SARS-CoV-2 variants. Study at large: Dosing was one shot or two shots 56 days apart.

In germline, CDR1 is SGHVS, CDR2 FQNEAQ. The length of the CDR3 is 14 residues. Trimming removed 0 bases at V and 6 bases at J, with 12 bases between. Profiling relied on immunoSEQ multiplex PCR, and the TCRdb table lists in-frame clones only, not all of them. The sample has roughly 300,000 clones, 86% seen once. General study findings and limits: Total T cell responses may have been underestimated by the TCR breadth and depth analyses.

As for this clone: Its antigen remains unknown.

Treatment denoted: some 19 received Ad26.COV2.S at low or high dose, single or two shots; a few received placebo; per-sample allocation not given. Collection of samples fell on day 63 after the first vaccine or placebo injection. The vaccine delivered Wuhan-strain SARS-CoV-2 spike through an Ad26 vector. This TCR derives from a person aged 18-65 years who received the Ad26.COV2.S COVID-19 vaccine or a placebo. This sequence joins TRBV7-8 and TRBJ2-7; possibly TRBD1 for D (5 bases). The starting material was peripheral blood, obtained in a trial of Ad26.COV2.S vaccine versus placebo. The CDR3 loop reads CASSLAEDRSEQYF. CDR3 nucleotides: TGTGCCAGCAGCTTAGCGGAAGACAGAAGCGAGCAGTACTTC.